The 28 T cell receptor beta chains below come from one sample, sequenced in a study of cytomegalovirus exposure and HLA in healthy donors. The repertoire was sequenced with immunoSEQ multiplex PCR; TCRdb's copy has only in-frame clones and lacks some. The sample contains about 160,000 clones, approximately 86% of which appear only once. Sequenced input: PBMCs. The receptors originated from a woman aged 18-35 years in good health and CMV-seronegative.

The chain uses TRBV11-2 and TRBJ2-1; 15 nucleotides align to TRBD2. Germline CDR1 reads SGHAT; CDR2 reads FQNNGV. The CDR3 is 16 amino acids. V lost 4 bases and J lost 8; bases outside the gene matches: 6. The CDR3 DNA sequence: TGTGCCAGCAGCTCCAGGACTAGCGGGAGGGTATATGAGCAGTTCTTC. Its translation is CASSSRTSGRVYEQFF.

The chain joins TRBV19 to TRBJ2-4; D is perhaps TRBD1 (5 bases). The V end was cut by 4 bases, the J end by 12 bases, with 10 bases between. CDR3 size: 11 residues. Germline V gene lookup returns CDR1 LNHDA and CDR2 SQIVND (reference sequence). DNA of the CDR3: TGTGCCAGTAGTAGAGACAGCGCTCAGTACTTC. Protein: CASSRDSAQYF.

This chain links TRBV6-5 with TRBJ1-1; the D gene is possibly TRBD1 (5 bases). The CDR3 has 14 residues. Trimming pared 2 bases from V and 6 bases from J, leaving 13 bases between. Per the germline V gene, CDR1 is MNHEY and CDR2 is SVGAGI. The CDR3 nucleotides are TGTGCCAGCAGTTACGGTCAGGGATTCGCTGAAGCTTTCTTT. Its protein product is CASSYGQGFAEAFF.

This clone came up a few times. This chain links TRBV5-5 with TRBJ1-4; D possibly corresponds to TRBD1 (5 bases). Germline V gives CDR1 SGHKS, CDR2 YYEKEE (reference sequence). Trimming took 4 bases from V and 8 from J, leaving 12 bases between them. This CDR3 comprises 13 residues. CDR3 protein: CASSRIGGEKLFF. CDR3 nucleotides: TGTGCCAGCAGCCGTATCGGGGGAGAAAAACTGTTTTTT.

The J gene is TRBJ1-3, the V gene TRBV4-3, with no clear D. CDR3 length: 17 amino acids. V shed 0 bases and J shed 2 bases, with 14 bases lying between them. Germline lookup yields CDR1 LGHNA and CDR2 YSLEER. CDR3 nucleotide sequence: TGCGCCAGCAGCCAAGAGAGGCCACACGGGACTGGAAACACCATATATTTT. It yields the protein CASSQERPHGTGNTIYF.

The gene calls are TRBV5-4 and TRBJ1-2; 9 bases line up with TRBD1. J gave up 5 bases and V 4 bases, and 6 bases lay outside the gene matches. The CDR3 contains 14 residues. Germline loops: CDR1 SGHNT, CDR2 YYREEE (reference sequence). CDR3 in DNA: TGTGCCAGCAGCGTGGGACAGGGTACTTATGGCTACACCTTC. Translation: CASSVGQGTYGYTF.

In nucleotides, the CDR3 is TGTGCCAGCAGTGAAGCTCAACCCCCCAGCACTACCAATTCACCCCTCCACTTT. Its translation: CASSEAQPPSTTNSPLHF. The rearrangement uses TRBV6-1 and TRBJ1-6; the D is unclear. Germline CDR1 is MNHNS and CDR2 is SASEGT. The CDR3 has 18 amino acids. Trimming removed 0 bases from V and 7 bases from J, with 19 bases in between.

The chain joins TRBV7-9 to TRBJ1-1; D is unclear. The CDR3 runs 13 residues. V was shortened by 0 bases and J by 3 bases, with 5 bases between the two germline ends. Germline CDR1 SEHNR, CDR2 FQNEAQ (reference sequence). The CDR3 is CASSLAQDTEAFF. The CDR3 nucleotides read TGTGCCAGCAGCTTAGCCCAGGACACTGAAGCTTTCTTT. Variable domain in full (rest from reference TRBV7-9 and TRBJ1-1): DTGVSQNPRHKITKRGQNVTFRCDPISEHNRLYWYRQTLGQGPEFLTYFQNEAQLEKSRLLSDRFSAERPKGSFSTLEIQRTEQGDSAMYLCASSLAQDTEAFFGQGTRLTVV.

This clone appeared once. The chain's CDR3 is CASSLSFPDRGYYGYTF. In DNA, the CDR3 is TGTGCCAGCAGCTTATCTTTCCCGGACAGGGGCTACTATGGCTACACCTTC. The chain couples TRBV7-2 to TRBJ1-2; TRBD1 matches 9 bases. CDR1 and CDR2 from the germline V gene are SGHTA and FQGNSA. J lost 3 bases, V lost 2 bases, and 10 bases had no gene match. This CDR3 region has 17 residues.

The rearrangement uses TRBV6-6 and TRBJ1-2; D unclear. The ends were cut back, 5 bases at V and 6 bases at J, with 13 bases in the middle. The CDR3 covers 13 residues. CDR1 is MNHNY and CDR2 is SVGAGI in the germline V gene (reference sequence). The CDR3 DNA sequence: TGTGCCAGCAGTCCTTCCGGGGTAAATGGCTACACCTTC. Protein: CASSPSGVNGYTF.

This clone was detected a few times. This rearrangement joins TRBV7-9 to TRBJ2-1; D might be TRBD2 (5 bases). The CDR3 extends over 14 amino acids. The V end was cut by 8 bases, the J end by 1 base, with 12 bases between. Germline CDR1 SEHNR, CDR2 FQNEAQ (reference sequence). The CDR3 region is CASESGYSYNEQFF. The DNA of the CDR3 is TGTGCCAGCGAGAGCGGCTATTCCTACAATGAGCAGTTCTTC.

Only one count was recorded for this clone. The V call is TRBV13, the J call TRBJ2-5; the D gene is possibly TRBD1 (5 bases). There are 12 residues in the CDR3. Germline V gene data show CDR1 as PRHDT and CDR2 as FYEKMQ (reference sequence). Between the trimmed V and J ends, which lost 3 bases and 6 bases, there was a span of 8 bases. The CDR3 reads CASSFAGKTQYF. CDR3 nucleotides: TGTGCCAGCAGCTTCGCAGGGAAGACCCAGTACTTC.

This rearrangement joins TRBV9 to TRBJ2-1; D ambiguous. Trimming removed 2 bases at V and 5 bases at J, with 20 bases between. This CDR3 region has 17 residues. Germline CDR1 SGDLS, CDR2 YYNGEE. The CDR3 coding sequence is TGTGCCAGCAGCGTTACTATCCCCTTCATAGAAAACAATGAGCAGTTCTTC. Translation: CASSVTIPFIENNEQFF.

CDR3 amino acids: CASSHDGTGNYGYTF. CDR3 coding DNA: TGCGCCAGCAGCCACGATGGGACAGGCAACTATGGCTACACCTTC. This chain links TRBV4-3 with TRBJ1-2; 8 nucleotides agree with TRBD1. This CDR3 contains 15 residues. With 3 bases clipped from V and 2 bases from J, the junction kept 5 bases outside the gene matches. Germline values: CDR1 LGHNA, CDR2 YSLEER.

The CDR3 is CASGSPTLGHEQFF. As DNA, the CDR3 is TGTGCTAGTGGTTCTCCTACCCTTGGTCATGAGCAGTTCTTC. The genes are TRBV12-5 and TRBJ2-1; D is unclear. The V and J ends lost 4 bases and 8 bases respectively, with 15 bases between them. The CDR3 runs to 14 residues. Germline lookup yields CDR1 LGHNT and CDR2 FRNRAP.

As for this clone: A read error may account for a junction end that differs from germline. The rearrangement joins TRBV2 to TRBJ1-4; 7 bases line up with TRBD1. The germline gives CDR1 SNHLY, CDR2 FYNNEI. The length of the CDR3 is 12 residues. In DNA form, the CDR3 reads TGTGCCAGCAGTGAGTTACCGGGACAGAGGATTTTT. It translates to CASSELPGQRIF.

CDR3 protein: CASSQDPPRALDNEQFF. Here the CDR3 DNA reads TGTGCCAGCAGCCAAGATCCCCCGAGGGCCCTCGACAATGAGCAGTTCTTC. This chain connects TRBV4-2 to TRBJ2-1, with D maybe TRBD2 (5 bases). V shed 0 bases and J shed 5 bases, with 17 bases lying between them. The CDR3 is made up of 17 amino acids. Germline V gene lookup returns CDR1 LGHNA and CDR2 YNFKEQ.

The chain couples TRBV7-9 to TRBJ1-4, with D perhaps TRBD1 (6 bases). The germline CDR1 and CDR2 sequences are SEHNR and FQNEAQ (reference sequence). Trimming stripped 1 base from V and 5 bases from J, with 8 bases between. This CDR3 has 14 amino acids. Here the CDR3 reads CASSLEGGNEKLFF. The CDR3, as DNA: TGTGCCAGCAGCTTAGAAGGGGGAAATGAAAAACTGTTTTTT.

This chain links TRBV9 with TRBJ2-1; 8 positions match TRBD2. V lost 4 bases to trimming and J lost 5 bases; unmatched junction nucleotides: 8. Germline V lookup: CDR1 SGDLS, CDR2 YYNGEE. CDR3 length: 15 amino acids. The CDR3 region is CASSLTGTRNNEQFF. CDR3 nucleotides: TGTGCCAGCAGCCTTACCGGGACTAGGAACAATGAGCAGTTCTTC.

The genes are TRBV13 and TRBJ1-5; D uncertain. CDR1 PRHDT and CDR2 FYEKMQ come from the germline V gene (reference sequence). Trimming shortened V by 4 bases and J by 2 bases, and 9 bases separated the two germline ends. CDR3 length: 14 residues. The CDR3 sequence: CASSSGLRNQPQHF. CDR3 DNA: TGTGCCAGCAGCTCAGGACTCCGCAATCAGCCCCAGCATTTT.

The chain links TRBV21-1 to TRBJ2-3; TRBD2 is taken as the D call from the table, unchecked against the DNA. TRBV21-1 is reported as a pseudogene. The CDR3 has 15 amino acids. The CDR3 protein is CASSKINYLTDTQYF. CDR3 sequence (DNA): TGTGCCAGCAGCAAAATTAACTACCTCACAGATACGCAGTATTTT.

The chain uses TRBV2 and TRBJ2-7; D possibly corresponds to TRBD2 (6 bases). This CDR3 is built from 16 residues. Germline V gene data show CDR1 as SNHLY and CDR2 as FYNNEI. Trimming cost V 4 bases and J 3 bases, with 19 bases left between them. DNA of the CDR3: TGTGCCAGCAGTGGTTCGTTATGGGGGGACCGCTACGAGCAGTACTTC. Protein sequence: CASSGSLWGDRYEQYF.

CDR3 nucleotides: TGTGCCAGCAGCTTGCGGTCTGGGGCCAACGTCCTGACTTTC. This gives the protein CASSLRSGANVLTF. The gene calls are TRBV5-6 and TRBJ2-6, with D unresolved. Per the germline V gene, CDR1 is SGHDT and CDR2 is YYEEEE. Trimming cost V 1 base and J 1 base, with 3 bases left between them. The CDR3 runs to 14 residues. The variable domain in full, with the rest retrieved from reference TRBV5-6 and TRBJ2-6, is DAGVTQSPTHLIKTRGQQVTLRCSPKSGHDTVSWYQQALGQGPQFIFQYYEEEERQRGNFPDRFSGHQFPNYSSELNVNALLLGDSALYLCASSLRSGANVLTFGAGSRLTVL.

This chain connects TRBV2 to TRBJ2-2; 10 bases are a match to TRBD1. With 8 bases clipped from V and 3 bases from J, the junction kept 3 bases outside the gene matches. The CDR3 runs 14 residues. Germline CDR1 reads SNHLY; CDR2 reads FYNNEI. The CDR3 nucleotides are TGTGCCAGCCAGGGACAGGGGTACACCGGGGAGCTGTTTTTT. This codes for CASQGQGYTGELFF.

The V gene is TRBV30, the J gene TRBJ1-5, with D hard to call. From germline, CDR1 is GTSNPN and CDR2 SVGIG (reference sequence). The germline V and J ends were trimmed by 0 bases and 2 bases, with 14 bases remaining between them. The length of the CDR3 is 16 residues. The CDR3 is CAWSVWGDRGNQPQHF. CDR3 DNA sequence: TGTGCCTGGAGTGTATGGGGAGACCGTGGCAATCAGCCCCAGCATTTT.

The V call is TRBV18, the J call TRBJ1-1, with 8 nucleotides matching TRBD1. Unmatched junction bases numbered 9, after V lost 5 bases and J lost 1 base. The germline V gene encodes CDR1 KGHSH and CDR2 LQKENI. This CDR3 comprises 16 residues. The CDR3 reads CASSALDRAENTEAFF. CDR3 bases: TGTGCCAGCTCAGCACTGGACAGGGCGGAGAACACTGAAGCTTTCTTT. Using reference TRBV18 and TRBJ1-1 for the parts outside the CDR3, the full variable domain is NAGVMQNPRHLVRRRGQEARLRCSPMKGHSHVYWYRQLPEEGLKFMVYLQKENIIDESGMPKERFSAEFPKEGPSILRIQQVVRGDSAAYFCASSALDRAENTEAFFGQGTRLTVV.

The chain carries TRBV7-9 and TRBJ1-4; unclear D gene. The V gene lost 1 base and the J gene lost 0 bases, with 6 bases spanning the gap. Per germline, CDR1 SEHNR and CDR2 FQNEAQ (reference sequence). This CDR3 region has 15 residues. As DNA, the CDR3 is TGTGCCAGCAGCTTAGAAGAGGCAACTAATGAAAAACTGTTTTTT. Translating it yields CASSLEEATNEKLFF.

The chain employs TRBV11-2 and TRBJ2-7, with 7 bases fitting TRBD2. The trim removed 2 bases at V and 1 base at J, leaving 5 bases unmatched. CDR1 and CDR2 (germline): SGHAT, FQNNGV. The CDR3 runs 15 residues. CDR3: CASSLSSGSSYEQYF. The CDR3 DNA reads as TGTGCCAGCAGCTTATCTAGCGGCTCTTCCTACGAGCAGTACTTC.